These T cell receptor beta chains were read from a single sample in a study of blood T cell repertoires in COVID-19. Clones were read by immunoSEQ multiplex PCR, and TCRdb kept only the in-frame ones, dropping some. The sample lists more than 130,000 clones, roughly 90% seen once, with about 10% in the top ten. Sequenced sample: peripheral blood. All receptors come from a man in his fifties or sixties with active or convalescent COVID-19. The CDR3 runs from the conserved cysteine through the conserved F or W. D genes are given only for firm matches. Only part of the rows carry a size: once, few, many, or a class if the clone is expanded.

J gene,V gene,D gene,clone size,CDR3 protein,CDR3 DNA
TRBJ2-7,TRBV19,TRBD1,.,CASSLWTGHYEQYF,TGTGCCAGTAGTTTGTGGACAGGACACTACGAGCAGTACTTC
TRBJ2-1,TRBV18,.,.,CASSPSYPDNEQFF,TGTGCCAGCTCACCAAGTTATCCGGACAATGAGCAGTTCTTC
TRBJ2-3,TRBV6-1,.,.,CASSEQGGDTQYF,TGTGCCAGCAGTGAACAGGGAGGAGATACGCAGTATTTT
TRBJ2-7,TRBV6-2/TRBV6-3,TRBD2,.,CASSYPSGRAALYEQYF,TGTGCCAGCAGTTACCCTAGCGGGAGGGCCGCCTTATACGAGCAGTACTTC
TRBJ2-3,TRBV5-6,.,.,CASSFEDFGTDTQYF,TGTGCCAGCAGCTTCGAGGATTTCGGCACAGATACGCAGTATTTT
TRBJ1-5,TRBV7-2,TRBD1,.,CASSWGGQGGQPQHF,TGTGCCAGCAGCTGGGGTGGACAGGGAGGTCAGCCCCAGCATTTT
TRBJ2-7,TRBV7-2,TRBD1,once,CASSDRDQQYF,TGTGCCAGCAGTGACAGGGATCAGCAGTACTTC
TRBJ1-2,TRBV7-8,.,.,CASSLAQPGVIGGYTF,TGTGCCAGCAGCTTAGCGCAACCGGGGGTAATTGGTGGCTACACCTTC
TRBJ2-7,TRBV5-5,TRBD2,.,CASTGTSSRYEQYF,TGTGCCAGCACAGGGACTAGCTCTAGGTACGAGCAGTACTTC
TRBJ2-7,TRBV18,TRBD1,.,CASSSGTGGRGEQYF,TGTGCCAGCTCCTCCGGGACAGGGGGCCGAGGCGAGCAGTACTTC
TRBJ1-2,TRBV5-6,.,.,CASSLAPDRGVYGYTF,TGTGCCAGCAGCTTGGCCCCGGACAGAGGGGTATATGGCTACACCTTC
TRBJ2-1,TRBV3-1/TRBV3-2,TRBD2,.,CASSPGTSGSHEQFF,TGTGCCAGCAGTCCCGGGACTAGCGGGAGCCATGAGCAGTTCTTC
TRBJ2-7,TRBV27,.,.,CASSSRGRSSYEQYF,TGTGCCAGCAGTTCTAGGGGTCGAAGCTCCTACGAGCAGTACTTC
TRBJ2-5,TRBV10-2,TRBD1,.,CASSESTGALQTQYF,TGCGCCAGCAGTGAGTCGACAGGGGCTCTCCAGACCCAGTACTTC
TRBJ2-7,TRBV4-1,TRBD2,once,CASSQPTSGIYEQYF,TGCGCCAGCAGCCAACCGACTAGCGGGATCTACGAGCAGTACTTC
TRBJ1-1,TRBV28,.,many,CASRAWAMNTEAFF,TGTGCCAGCAGAGCTTGGGCCATGAACACTGAAGCTTTCTTT
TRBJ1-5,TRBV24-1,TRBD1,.,CATSDDRQGGYSNQPQHF,TGTGCCACCAGTGATGACCGACAGGGGGGGTATAGCAATCAGCCCCAGCATTTT
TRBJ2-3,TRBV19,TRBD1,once,CASSITGARGDTQYF,TGTGCCAGTAGTATCACAGGGGCGCGCGGAGATACGCAGTATTTT
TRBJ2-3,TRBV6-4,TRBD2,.,CASSDSRRGRPPDTQYF,TGTGCCAGCAGTGACTCTCGGCGCGGGAGACCCCCAGATACGCAGTATTTT
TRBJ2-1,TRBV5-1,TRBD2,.,CASSLGLANEQFF,TGCGCCAGCAGCTTGGGACTAGCGAATGAGCAGTTCTTC
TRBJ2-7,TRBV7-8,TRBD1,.,CASSLAQGAAEQYF,TGTGCCAGCAGCTTAGCGCAGGGGGCCGCCGAGCAGTACTTC
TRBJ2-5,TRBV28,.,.,CASSLSPTDQETQYF,TGTGCCAGCAGTTTATCCCCGACAGACCAAGAGACCCAGTACTTC
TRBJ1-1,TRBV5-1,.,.,CASSPVRSSNTEAFF,TGCGCCAGCAGCCCCGTCAGGTCTTCGAACACTGAAGCTTTCTTT
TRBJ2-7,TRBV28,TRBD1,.,CASSLSGQGYEQYF,TGTGCCAGCAGTTTATCAGGACAGGGGTACGAGCAGTACTTC
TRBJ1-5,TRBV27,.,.,CASSLNGDRPQHF,TGTGCCAGCAGTTTAAACGGCGACAGGCCCCAGCATTTT
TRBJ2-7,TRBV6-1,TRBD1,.,CASSESQGAYYEQYF,TGTGCCAGCAGTGAATCACAGGGGGCGTACTACGAGCAGTACTTC
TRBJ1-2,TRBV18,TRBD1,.,CASSPLDRANYGYTF,TGTGCCAGCTCACCACTGGACAGGGCTAACTATGGCTACACCTTC
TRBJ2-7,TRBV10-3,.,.,CAISESGTTNSYEQYF,TGTGCCATCAGTGAGTCCGGGACAACAAACTCCTACGAGCAGTACTTC
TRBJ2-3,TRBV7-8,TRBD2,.,CASSLNSGGGTDTQYF,TGTGCCAGCAGCTTAAATAGCGGGGGCGGCACAGATACGCAGTATTTT
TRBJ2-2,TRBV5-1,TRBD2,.,CASRGGGSYGELFF,TGCGCCAGCAGGGGTGGCGGGAGCTACGGGGAGCTGTTTTTT
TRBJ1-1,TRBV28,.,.,CASSFITGIGEAFF,TGTGCCAGCAGTTTTATAACAGGGATAGGTGAAGCTTTCTTT
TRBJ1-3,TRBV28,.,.,CASSLLSGNTIYF,TGTGCCAGCAGTTTACTCTCTGGAAACACCATATATTTT
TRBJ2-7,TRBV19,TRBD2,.,CASSMEPGLAGVEQYF,TGTGCCAGTAGTATGGAGCCGGGACTAGCGGGAGTTGAGCAGTACTTC
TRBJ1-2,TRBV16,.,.,CASSQIVGGTDGYTF,TGTGCCAGCAGCCAGATCGTCGGAGGGACCGATGGCTACACCTTC
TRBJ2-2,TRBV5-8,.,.,CASSPNTSPGELFF,TGTGCCAGCAGCCCTAATACTAGTCCCGGGGAGCTGTTTTTT
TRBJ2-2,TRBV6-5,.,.,CASSSLPGELFF,TGTGCCAGCAGCTCCCTTCCCGGGGAGCTGTTTTTT
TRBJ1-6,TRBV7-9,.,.,CASSLQGSYNSPLHF,TGTGCCAGCAGCTTACAGGGCTCCTATAATTCACCCCTCCACTTT
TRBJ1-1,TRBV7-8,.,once,CASSVDRKAEAFF,TGTGCCAGCAGCGTAGACAGGAAAGCTGAAGCTTTCTTT
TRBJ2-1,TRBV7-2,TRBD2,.,CASGASGRENNEQFF,TGTGCCAGCGGGGCTAGCGGGAGGGAAAACAATGAGCAGTTCTTC
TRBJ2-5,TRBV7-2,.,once,CASSLGTVLQETQYF,TGTGCCAGCAGCTTAGGGACAGTCTTACAAGAGACCCAGTACTTC
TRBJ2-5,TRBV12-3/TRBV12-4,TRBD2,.,CASRLARETQYF,TGTGCCAGCAGACTAGCGCGAGAGACCCAGTACTTC
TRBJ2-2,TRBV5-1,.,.,CASRQGGDTGELFF,TGCGCCAGCCGGCAGGGGGGCGACACCGGGGAGCTGTTTTTT
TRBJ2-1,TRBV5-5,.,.,CASSSGGNNEQFF,TGTGCCAGCAGTTCCGGCGGAAACAATGAGCAGTTCTTC
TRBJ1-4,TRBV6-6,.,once,CASSPARAEEKLFF,TGTGCCAGCAGCCCCGCCAGGGCTGAGGAAAAACTGTTTTTT
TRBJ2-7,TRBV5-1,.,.,CASSWRGGGTAEQYF,TGCGCCAGCAGCTGGAGAGGCGGAGGGACGGCCGAGCAGTACTTC
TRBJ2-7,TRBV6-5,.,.,CASSTAGKSSYEQYF,TGTGCCAGCAGTACGGCAGGGAAAAGCTCCTACGAGCAGTACTTC
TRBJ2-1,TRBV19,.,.,CASSTFLDRNFMRGQFF,TGTGCCAGTAGTACATTCTTAGACAGAAACTTTATGAGAGGGCAGTTCTTC
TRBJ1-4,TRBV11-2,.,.,CASSSTGLEWANEKLFF,TGTGCCAGCAGCTCAACAGGGCTGGAGTGGGCTAATGAAAAACTGTTTTTT
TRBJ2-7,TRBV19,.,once,CASSTTGYTYEQYF,TGTGCCAGTAGTACAACAGGGTATACCTACGAGCAGTACTTC
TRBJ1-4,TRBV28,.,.,CASSFIGNTIEKLFF,TGTGCCAGCAGTTTCATCGGGAACACGATTGAAAAACTGTTTTTT
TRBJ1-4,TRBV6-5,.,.,CASSYGTGKLFF,TGTGCCAGCAGTTACGGTACCGGAAAACTGTTTTTT
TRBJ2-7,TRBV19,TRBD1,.,CASSIGDSSRDQYF,TGTGCCAGTAGTATCGGGGACAGTAGTCGGGATCAGTACTTC
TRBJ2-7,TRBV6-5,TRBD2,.,CASRRFAGEVQYF,TGTGCCAGCCGTCGGTTCGCGGGAGAGGTGCAGTACTTC
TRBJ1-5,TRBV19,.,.,CASTQGTRPQHF,TGTGCCAGTACCCAGGGGACGAGGCCCCAGCATTTT
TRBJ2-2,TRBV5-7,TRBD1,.,CASSSPGQDNTGELFF,TGTGCCAGCAGTTCTCCGGGACAGGACAACACCGGGGAGCTGTTTTTT